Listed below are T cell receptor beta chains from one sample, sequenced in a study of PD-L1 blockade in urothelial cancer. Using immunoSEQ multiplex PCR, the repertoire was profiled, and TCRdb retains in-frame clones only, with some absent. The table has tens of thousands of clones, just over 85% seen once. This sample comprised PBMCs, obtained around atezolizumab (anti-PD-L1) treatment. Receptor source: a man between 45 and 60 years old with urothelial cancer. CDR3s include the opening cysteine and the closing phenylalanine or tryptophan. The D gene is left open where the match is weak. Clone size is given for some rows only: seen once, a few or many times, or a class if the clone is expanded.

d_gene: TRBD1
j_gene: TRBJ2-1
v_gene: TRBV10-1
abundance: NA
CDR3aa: CATGTGGNEQFF
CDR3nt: TGCGCCACCGGGACAGGGGGAAATGAGCAGTTCTTC

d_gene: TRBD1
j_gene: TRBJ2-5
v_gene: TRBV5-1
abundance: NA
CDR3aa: CASSETGGGETQYF
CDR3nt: TGCGCCAGCAGCGAGACAGGGGGTGGAGAGACCCAGTACTTC

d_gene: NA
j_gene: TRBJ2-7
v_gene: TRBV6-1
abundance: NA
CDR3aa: CASTRDFLSYEQYF
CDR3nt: TGTGCCAGCACTAGGGACTTTCTCTCCTACGAGCAGTACTTC

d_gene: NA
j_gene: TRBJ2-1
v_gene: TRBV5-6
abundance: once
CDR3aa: CASSLTTGWIF
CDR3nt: TGTGCCAGCAGCTTGACAACAGGGTGGATCTTC

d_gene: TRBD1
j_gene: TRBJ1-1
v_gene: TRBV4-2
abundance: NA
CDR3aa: CASSPNSDRGRSWWGPNTEAFF
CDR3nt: TGTGCCAGCAGCCCCAACTCAGACAGGGGCCGGAGCTGGTGGGGGCCAAACACTGAAGCTTTCTTT

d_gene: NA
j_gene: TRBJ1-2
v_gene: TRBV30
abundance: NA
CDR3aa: CAWSVQGTSYGYTF
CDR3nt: TGTGCCTGGAGTGTACAAGGGACATCGTATGGCTACACCTTC

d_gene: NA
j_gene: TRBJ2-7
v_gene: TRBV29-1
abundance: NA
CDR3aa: CSVAQGGEQYF
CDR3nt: TGCAGCGTTGCGCAGGGAGGCGAGCAGTACTTC

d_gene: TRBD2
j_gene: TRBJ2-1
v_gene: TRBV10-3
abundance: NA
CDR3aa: CAIRPGTSGEQFF
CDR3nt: TGTGCCATCAGACCTGGGACTAGCGGCGAGCAGTTCTTC

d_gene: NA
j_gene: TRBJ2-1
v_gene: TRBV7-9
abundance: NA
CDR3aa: CASRTQGYNEQFF
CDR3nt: TGTGCCAGCAGGACCCAGGGGTACAATGAGCAGTTCTTC

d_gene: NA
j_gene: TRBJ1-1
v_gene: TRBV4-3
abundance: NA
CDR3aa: CASSQAPRKGDTEAFF
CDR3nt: TGCGCCAGCAGCCAAGCCCCTCGGAAGGGGGACACTGAAGCTTTCTTT

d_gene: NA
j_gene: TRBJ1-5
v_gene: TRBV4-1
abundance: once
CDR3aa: CASSQEERGQPQHF
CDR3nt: TGCGCCAGCAGCCAAGAGGAGAGAGGGCAGCCCCAGCATTTT

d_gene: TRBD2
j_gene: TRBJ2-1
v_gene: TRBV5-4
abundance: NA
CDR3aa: CASSLGLAVYNEQFF
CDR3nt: TGTGCCAGCAGCTTGGGACTAGCGGTGTACAATGAGCAGTTCTTC

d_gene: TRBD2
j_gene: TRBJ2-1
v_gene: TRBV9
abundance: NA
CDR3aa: CASSVGGGSYNEQFF
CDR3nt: TGTGCCAGCAGCGTAGGGGGGGGCTCCTACAATGAGCAGTTCTTC

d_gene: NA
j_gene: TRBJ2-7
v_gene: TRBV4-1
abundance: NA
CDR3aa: CASSARDGTYEQYF
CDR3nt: TGCGCCAGCAGCGCGCGGGACGGCACCTACGAGCAGTACTTC

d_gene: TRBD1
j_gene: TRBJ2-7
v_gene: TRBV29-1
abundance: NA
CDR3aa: CSVGGQGAYEQYF
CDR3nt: TGCAGCGTTGGAGGACAGGGGGCCTACGAGCAGTACTTC

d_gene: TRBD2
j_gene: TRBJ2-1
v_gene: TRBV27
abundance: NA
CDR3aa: CASSKIAGGPNEQFF
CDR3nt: TGTGCCAGCAGTAAAATAGCGGGAGGGCCGAATGAGCAGTTCTTC

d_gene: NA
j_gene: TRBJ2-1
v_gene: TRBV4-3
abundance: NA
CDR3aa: CASSQEEGRETEQFF
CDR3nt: TGCGCCAGCAGCCAAGAGGAGGGGCGTGAAACTGAGCAGTTCTTC

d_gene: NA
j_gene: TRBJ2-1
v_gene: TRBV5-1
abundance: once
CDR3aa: CASSLSGGSYNEQFF
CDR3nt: TGCGCCAGCAGCTTGTCCGGGGGCTCCTACAATGAGCAGTTCTTC

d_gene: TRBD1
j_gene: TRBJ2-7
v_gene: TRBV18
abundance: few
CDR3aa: CASSPPGQGAQGYF
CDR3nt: TGTGCCAGCTCACCACCGGGACAGGGGGCTCAAGGGTACTTC

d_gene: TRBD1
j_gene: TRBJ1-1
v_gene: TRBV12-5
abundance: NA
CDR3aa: CASGLVFGQGPMNTEAFF
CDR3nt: TGTGCTAGTGGTTTGGTATTTGGACAGGGACCAATGAACACTGAAGCTTTCTTT

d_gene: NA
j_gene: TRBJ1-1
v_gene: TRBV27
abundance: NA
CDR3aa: CASTSTLNTEAFF
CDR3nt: TGTGCCAGCACCTCGACACTGAACACTGAAGCTTTCTTT

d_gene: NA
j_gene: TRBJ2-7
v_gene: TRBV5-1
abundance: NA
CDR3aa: CASSFDGQYEQYF
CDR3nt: TGCGCCAGCAGCTTCGACGGACAGTACGAGCAGTACTTC

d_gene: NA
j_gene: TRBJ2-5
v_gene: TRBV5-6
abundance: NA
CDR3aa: CASSLKGRDQYF
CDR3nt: TGTGCCAGCAGCTTGAAAGGGAGAGACCAGTACTTC

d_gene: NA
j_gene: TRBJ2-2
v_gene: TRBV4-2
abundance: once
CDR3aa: CASSQDGLLGELFF
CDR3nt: TGTGCCAGCAGCCAAGATGGACTTCTCGGGGAGCTGTTTTTT

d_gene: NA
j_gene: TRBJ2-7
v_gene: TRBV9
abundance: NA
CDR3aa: CASSPRGGSHEQYF
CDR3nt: TGTGCCAGCAGCCCTCGTGGTGGGAGCCACGAGCAGTACTTC

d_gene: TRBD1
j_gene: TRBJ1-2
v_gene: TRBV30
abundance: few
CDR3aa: CARDSRANYGYTF
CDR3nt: TGTGCCCGGGACAGCAGAGCTAACTATGGCTACACCTTC

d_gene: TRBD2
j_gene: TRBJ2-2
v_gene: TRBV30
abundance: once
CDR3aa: CAWSPLYGRGTGELFF
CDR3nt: TGTGCCTGGAGTCCTCTCTACGGGAGGGGAACCGGGGAGCTGTTTTTT

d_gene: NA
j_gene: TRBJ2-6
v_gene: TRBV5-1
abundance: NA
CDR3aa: CASSLNSMSGANVLTF
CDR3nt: TGCGCCAGCAGCTTAAACAGCATGTCTGGGGCCAACGTCCTGACTTTC

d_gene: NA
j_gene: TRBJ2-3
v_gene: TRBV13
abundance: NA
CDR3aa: CASSHPLATDTQYF
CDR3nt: TGTGCCAGCAGCCATCCGTTGGCCACAGATACGCAGTATTTT

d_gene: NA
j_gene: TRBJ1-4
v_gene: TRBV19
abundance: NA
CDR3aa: CASSASWEKLFF
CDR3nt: TGTGCCAGTAGTGCGAGTTGGGAAAAACTGTTTTTT

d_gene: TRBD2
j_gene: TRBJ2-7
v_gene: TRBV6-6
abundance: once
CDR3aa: CASLAGGYEQYF
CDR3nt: TGTGCCAGTCTAGCGGGGGGCTACGAGCAGTACTTC

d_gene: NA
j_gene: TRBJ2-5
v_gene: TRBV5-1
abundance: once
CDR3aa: CASSLAGGRQETQYF
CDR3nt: TGCGCCAGCAGCCTCGCAGGGGGGAGGCAGGAGACCCAGTACTTC

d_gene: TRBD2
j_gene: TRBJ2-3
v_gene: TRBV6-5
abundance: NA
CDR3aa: CASSYSGGPGDTQYF
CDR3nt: TGTGCCAGCAGTTACAGCGGGGGGCCAGGAGATACGCAGTATTTT

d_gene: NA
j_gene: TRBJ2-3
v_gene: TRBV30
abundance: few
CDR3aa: CAWSVPGSDTQYF
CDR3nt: TGTGCCTGGAGTGTCCCAGGTTCAGATACGCAGTATTTT

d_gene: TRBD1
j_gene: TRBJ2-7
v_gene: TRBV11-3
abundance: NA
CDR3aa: CASSLDGAPGQGNEQYF
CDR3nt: TGTGCCAGCAGCTTAGACGGCGCGCCCGGACAGGGTAACGAGCAGTACTTC